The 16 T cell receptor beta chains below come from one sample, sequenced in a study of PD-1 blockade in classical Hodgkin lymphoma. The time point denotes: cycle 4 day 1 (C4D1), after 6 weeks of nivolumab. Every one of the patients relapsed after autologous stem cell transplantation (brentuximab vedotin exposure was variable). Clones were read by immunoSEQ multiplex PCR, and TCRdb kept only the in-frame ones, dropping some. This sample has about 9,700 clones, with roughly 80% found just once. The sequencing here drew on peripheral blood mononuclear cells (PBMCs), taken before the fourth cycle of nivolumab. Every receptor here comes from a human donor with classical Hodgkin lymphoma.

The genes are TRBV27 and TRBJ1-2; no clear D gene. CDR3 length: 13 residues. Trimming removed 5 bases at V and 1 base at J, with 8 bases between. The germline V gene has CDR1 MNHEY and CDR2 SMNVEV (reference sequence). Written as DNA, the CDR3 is TGTGCCAGCAGTCTAGAGGGTAACTATGGCTACACCTTC. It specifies CASSLEGNYGYTF.

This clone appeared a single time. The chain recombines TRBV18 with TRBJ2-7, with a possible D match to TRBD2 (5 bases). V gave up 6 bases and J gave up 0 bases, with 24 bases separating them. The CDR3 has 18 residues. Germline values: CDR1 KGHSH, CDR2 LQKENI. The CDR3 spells CASSPQGLEGTSSYEQYF. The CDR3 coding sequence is TGTGCCAGCTCCCCCCAAGGTCTAGAGGGAACTTCCTCCTACGAGCAGTACTTC.

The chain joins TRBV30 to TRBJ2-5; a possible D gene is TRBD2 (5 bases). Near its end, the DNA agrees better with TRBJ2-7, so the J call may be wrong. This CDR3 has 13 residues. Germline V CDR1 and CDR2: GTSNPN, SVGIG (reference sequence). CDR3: CAWNDGLPYEQYF. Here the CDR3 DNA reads TGTGCCTGGAATGATGGACTTCCCTACGAGCAGTACTTC.

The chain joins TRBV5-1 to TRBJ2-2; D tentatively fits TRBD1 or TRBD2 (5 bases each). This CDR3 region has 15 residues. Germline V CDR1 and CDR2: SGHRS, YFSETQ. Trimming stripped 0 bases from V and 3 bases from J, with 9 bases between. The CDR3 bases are TGCGCCAGCAGCTTGGCCGAGGGGTACACCGGGGAGCTGTTTTTT. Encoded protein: CASSLAEGYTGELFF.

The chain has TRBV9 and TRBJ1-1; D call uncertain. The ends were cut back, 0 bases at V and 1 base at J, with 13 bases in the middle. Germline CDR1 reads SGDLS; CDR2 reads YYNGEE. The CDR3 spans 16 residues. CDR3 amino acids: CASSVAPLRRNTEAFF. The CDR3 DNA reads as TGTGCCAGCAGCGTAGCCCCCCTGAGACGGAACACTGAAGCTTTCTTT.

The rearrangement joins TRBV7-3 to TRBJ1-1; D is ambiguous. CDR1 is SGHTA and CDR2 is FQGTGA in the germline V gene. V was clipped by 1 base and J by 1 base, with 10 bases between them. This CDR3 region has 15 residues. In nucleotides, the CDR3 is TGTGCCAGCAGCTTAATGAGCGGTGGGAACACTGAAGCTTTCTTT. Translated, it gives CASSLMSGGNTEAFF.

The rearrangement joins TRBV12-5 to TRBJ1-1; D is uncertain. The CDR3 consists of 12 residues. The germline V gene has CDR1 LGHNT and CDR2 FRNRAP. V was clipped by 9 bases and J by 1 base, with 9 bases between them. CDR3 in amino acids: CASRWGNTEAFF. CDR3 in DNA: TGTGCTAGCCGTTGGGGGAACACTGAAGCTTTCTTT. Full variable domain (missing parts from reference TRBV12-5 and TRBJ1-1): DARVTQTPRHKVTEMGQEVTMRCQPILGHNTVFWYRQTMMQGLELLAYFRNRAPLDDSGMPKDRFSAEMPDATLATLKIQPSEPRDSAVYFCASRWGNTEAFFGQGTRLTVV.

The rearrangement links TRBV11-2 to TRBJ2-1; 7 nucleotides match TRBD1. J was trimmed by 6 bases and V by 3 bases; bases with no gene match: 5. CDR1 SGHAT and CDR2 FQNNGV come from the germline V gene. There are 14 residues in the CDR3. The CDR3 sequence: CASSLVKGANEQFF. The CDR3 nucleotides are TGTGCCAGCAGCTTGGTCAAGGGGGCCAATGAGCAGTTCTTC. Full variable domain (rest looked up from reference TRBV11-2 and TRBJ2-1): EAGVAQSPRYKIIEKRQSVAFWCNPISGHATLYWYQQILGQGPKLLIQFQNNGVVDDSQLPKDRFSAERLKGVDSTLKIQPAKLEDSAVYLCASSLVKGANEQFFGPGTRLTVL.

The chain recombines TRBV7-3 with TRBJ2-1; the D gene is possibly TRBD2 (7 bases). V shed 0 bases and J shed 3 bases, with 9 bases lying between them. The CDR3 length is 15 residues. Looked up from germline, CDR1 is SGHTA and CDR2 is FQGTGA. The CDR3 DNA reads TGTGCCAGCAGCTTAACGGGAGGGGGCTACAATGAGCAGTTCTTC. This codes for CASSLTGGGYNEQFF.

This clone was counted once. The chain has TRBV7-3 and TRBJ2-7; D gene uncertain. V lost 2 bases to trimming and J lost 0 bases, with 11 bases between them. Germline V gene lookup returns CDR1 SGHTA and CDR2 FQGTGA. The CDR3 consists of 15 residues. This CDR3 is CASSLFPESSYEQYF. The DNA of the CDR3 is TGTGCCAGCAGCTTATTCCCTGAAAGCTCCTACGAGCAGTACTTC. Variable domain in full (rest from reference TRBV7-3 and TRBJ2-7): GAGVSQTPSNKVTEKGKYVELRCDPISGHTALYWYRQSLGQGPEFLIYFQGTGAADDSGLPNDRFFAVRPEGSVSTLKIQRTERGDSAVYLCASSLFPESSYEQYFGPGTRLTVT.

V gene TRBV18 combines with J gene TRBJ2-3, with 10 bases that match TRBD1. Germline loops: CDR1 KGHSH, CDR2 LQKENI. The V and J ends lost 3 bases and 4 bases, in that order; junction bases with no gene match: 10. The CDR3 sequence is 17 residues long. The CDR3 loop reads CASSPEATGGFSDTQYF. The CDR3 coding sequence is TGTGCCAGCTCACCCGAGGCGACAGGGGGCTTTTCAGATACGCAGTATTTT.

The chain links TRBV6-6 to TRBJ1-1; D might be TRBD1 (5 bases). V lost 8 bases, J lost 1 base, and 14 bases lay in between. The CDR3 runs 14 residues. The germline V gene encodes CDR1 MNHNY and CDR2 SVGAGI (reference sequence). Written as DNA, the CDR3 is TGTGCCAGCCCTAATCCGGGGACGAACACTGAAGCTTTCTTT. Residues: CASPNPGTNTEAFF.

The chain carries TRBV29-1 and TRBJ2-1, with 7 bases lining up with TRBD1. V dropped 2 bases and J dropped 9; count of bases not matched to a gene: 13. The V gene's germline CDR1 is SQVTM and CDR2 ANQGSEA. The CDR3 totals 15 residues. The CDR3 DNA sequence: TGCAGCGTTGAAAACCGGGACAGCCTCTTAGTTGAGCAGTTCTTC. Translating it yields CSVENRDSLLVEQFF.

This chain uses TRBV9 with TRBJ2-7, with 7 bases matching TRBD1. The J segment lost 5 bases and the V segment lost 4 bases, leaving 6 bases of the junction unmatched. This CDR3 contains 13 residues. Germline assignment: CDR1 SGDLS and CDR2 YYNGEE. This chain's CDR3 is CASSLQGVNEQYF. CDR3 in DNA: TGTGCCAGCAGCCTCCAGGGGGTCAACGAGCAGTACTTC.

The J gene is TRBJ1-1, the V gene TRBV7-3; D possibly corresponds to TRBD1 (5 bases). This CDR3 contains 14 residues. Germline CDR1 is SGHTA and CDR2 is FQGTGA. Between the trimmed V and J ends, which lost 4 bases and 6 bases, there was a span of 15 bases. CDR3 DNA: TGTGCCAGCAGCTCGGGACCGAGGAAGGCTGAAGCTTTCTTT. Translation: CASSSGPRKAEAFF. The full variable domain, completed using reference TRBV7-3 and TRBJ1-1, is GAGVSQTPSNKVTEKGKYVELRCDPISGHTALYWYRQSLGQGPEFLIYFQGTGAADDSGLPNDRFFAVRPEGSVSTLKIQRTERGDSAVYLCASSSGPRKAEAFFGQGTRLTVV.

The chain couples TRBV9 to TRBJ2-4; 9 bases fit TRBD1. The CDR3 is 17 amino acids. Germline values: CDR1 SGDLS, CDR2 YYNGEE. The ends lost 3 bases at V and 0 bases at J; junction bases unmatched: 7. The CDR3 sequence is CASSERDRVLAKNIQYF. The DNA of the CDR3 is TGTGCCAGCAGCGAGCGGGACAGGGTCCTAGCCAAAAACATTCAGTACTTC.